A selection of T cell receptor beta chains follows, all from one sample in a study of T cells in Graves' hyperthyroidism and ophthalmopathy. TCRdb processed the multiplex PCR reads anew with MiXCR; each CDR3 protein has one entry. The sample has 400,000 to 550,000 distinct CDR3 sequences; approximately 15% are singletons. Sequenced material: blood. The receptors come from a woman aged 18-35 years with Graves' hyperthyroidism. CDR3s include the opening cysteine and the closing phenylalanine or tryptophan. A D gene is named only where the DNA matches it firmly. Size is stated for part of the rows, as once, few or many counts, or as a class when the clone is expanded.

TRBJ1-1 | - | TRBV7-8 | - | TGTGCCAGCAGTTTAAATTACAGAGGATTGAACACTGAAGCTTTCTTT | CASSLNYRGLNTEAFF
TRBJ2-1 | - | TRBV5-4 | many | TGTGCCAGCAGCAGTGGGGACTCGGACTACAATGAGCAGTTCTTC | CASSSGDSDYNEQFF
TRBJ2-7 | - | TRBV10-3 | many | TGTGCCATGGGGGACGTCTCCTACGAGCAGTACTTC | CAMGDVSYEQYF
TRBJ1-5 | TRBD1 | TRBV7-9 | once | TGTGCCAGCACCCCACAGGGGGCTGATCAGCCCCAGCATTTT | CASTPQGADQPQHF
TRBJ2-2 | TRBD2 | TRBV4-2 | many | TGTGCCAGCAGCCAAGTCCCCAGCGGGGGGAACACCGGGGAGCTGTTTTTT | CASSQVPSGGNTGELFF
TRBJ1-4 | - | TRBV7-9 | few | TGTGCCAGCAGCGCGGGACTGTTTAATGAAAAACTGTTTTTT | CASSAGLFNEKLFF
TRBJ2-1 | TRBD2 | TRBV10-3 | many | TGTGCCATCAGTGTTGAGGGAGGGACCTACAATGAGCAGTTCTTC | CAISVEGGTYNEQFF
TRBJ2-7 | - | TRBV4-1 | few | TGCGCCAGCAGCCTCACTAGCAGCTATACCTACGAGCAGTACTTC | CASSLTSSYTYEQYF
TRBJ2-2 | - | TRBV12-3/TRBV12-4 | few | TGTGCCAGCAGTTTGGGGGGGCCGCGGACCGGGGAGCTGTTTTTT | CASSLGGPRTGELFF
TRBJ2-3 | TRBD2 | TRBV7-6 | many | TGTGCCAGCAGCTATTCTAAATTACTAGCGGTCACAGATACGCAGTATTTT | CASSYSKLLAVTDTQYF
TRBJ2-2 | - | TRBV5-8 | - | TGTGCCAGCAGCTTAAACGATTACGGGGAGCTGTTTTTT | CASSLNDYGELFF
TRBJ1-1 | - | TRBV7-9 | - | TGTGCCAGCAGCCCCCGGACAGCTGGAATGAACACTGAAGCTTTCTTT | CASSPRTAGMNTEAFF
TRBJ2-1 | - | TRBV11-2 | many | TGTGCCAGCAGCTTACAGGCGACGTCCGGAAATGAGCAGTTCTTC | CASSLQATSGNEQFF
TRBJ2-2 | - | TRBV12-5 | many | TGTGCTAGTGGTTCCAACCCGACACAGGGTCCGGGGGAGCTGTTTTTT | CASGSNPTQGPGELFF
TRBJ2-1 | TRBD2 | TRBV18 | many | TGTGCCAGCTCACCACTAGCGGGACTGTACAATGAGCAGTTCTTC | CASSPLAGLYNEQFF
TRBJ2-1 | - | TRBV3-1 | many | TGTGCCAGCAGCCCCCGCGTGTTAAGGAGCTCCTACAATGAGCAGTTCTTC | CASSPRVLRSSYNEQFF